Listed below are T cell receptor beta chains from one sample, sequenced in a study of T cell responses to AZD1222 COVID-19 vaccine. Some clones are missing from TCRdb's copy, which holds only in-frame ones; the method was immunoSEQ multiplex PCR. The sample includes about 100,000 clones, about 90% of them seen just once. The source material was peripheral blood, sampled 28 days after the second AZD1222 dose. The origin of the receptors is an adult who received the AZD1222 COVID-19 vaccine. The CDR3 runs from the conserved cysteine through the conserved F or W. Fields, in order: clone size, V gene, D gene, J gene, CDR3 protein, CDR3 DNA. The D gene is left open where the match is weak. The size entry is marked missing in some rows and otherwise reads once, few, many or a size class.

>-|TRBV6-5|TRBD1|TRBJ1-1
CASSYYTGASEAFF
TGTGCCAGCAGTTACTACACAGGGGCCTCTGAAGCTTTCTTT
>-|TRBV3-1/TRBV3-2|-|TRBJ1-5
CASSQTGRGQPQHF
TGTGCCAGCAGCCAAACAGGGAGAGGTCAGCCCCAGCATTTT
>-|TRBV5-4|TRBD1|TRBJ1-3
CASSPGGLGSGNTIYF
TGTGCCAGCAGCCCAGGGGGCCTGGGCTCTGGAAACACCATATATTTT
>-|TRBV9|TRBD1|TRBJ2-1
CASSPPRQGDEQFF
TGTGCCAGCAGCCCGCCACGACAGGGAGACGAGCAGTTCTTC
>-|TRBV7-3|-|TRBJ2-7
CASSLTSRGEQYF
TGTGCTAGCAGCTTAACGTCCCGTGGGGAGCAGTACTTC
>-|TRBV23-1|-|TRBJ1-6
CASSQSRKGVGDSPMAYNSPLHF
TGCGCCAGCAGTCAATCTAGGAAGGGGGTTGGGGACTCCCCAATGGCCTATAATTCACCCCTCCACTTT
>-|TRBV2|TRBD1|TRBJ2-7
CASRLSTGTGAPQAYEQYF
TGTGCCAGCAGGCTATCGACCGGGACAGGGGCACCCCAAGCCTACGAGCAGTACTTC
>-|TRBV19|-|TRBJ1-1
CASSIGALMNTEAFF
TGTGCCAGTAGTATAGGAGCACTCATGAACACTGAAGCTTTCTTT
>-|TRBV28|TRBD1|TRBJ2-7
CASRTPGQSYEQYF
TGTGCCAGCAGGACCCCGGGACAGTCCTACGAGCAGTACTTC
>-|TRBV4-1|-|TRBJ1-1
CASSQDPVYGEAFF
TGCGCCAGCAGCCAAGATCCGGTTTACGGTGAAGCTTTCTTT
>-|TRBV29-1|TRBD1|TRBJ1-2
CSAGGGRDSNYGYTF
TGCAGCGCTGGTGGTGGGAGGGACAGCAACTATGGCTACACCTTC
>-|TRBV4-3|-|TRBJ2-7
CASSPNWDILYEQYF
TGCGCCAGCAGCCCGAACTGGGACATCCTCTACGAGCAGTACTTC
>-|TRBV5-4|-|TRBJ2-3
CASSLAGQRTDTQYF
TGTGCCAGCAGCTTGGCAGGACAGCGCACAGATACGCAGTATTTT
>-|TRBV19|-|TRBJ2-2
CASSIEGGTGELFF
TGTGCCAGTAGTATAGAAGGGGGCACCGGGGAGCTGTTTTTT
>-|TRBV2|-|TRBJ2-4
CASSTGQLGGIQYF
TGTGCCAGCAGTACAGGACAGTTGGGGGGCATTCAGTACTTC
>-|TRBV12-3/TRBV12-4|-|TRBJ2-7
CASSFVRYEQYF
TGTGCCAGCAGTTTTGTGAGATACGAGCAGTACTTC
>once|TRBV4-3|-|TRBJ2-3
CASSQESSSTDTQYF
TGCGCCAGCAGCCAAGAGTCCTCCTCCACAGATACGCAGTATTTT
>-|TRBV19|-|TRBJ1-3
CASTKKGTNSGNTIYF
TGTGCCAGTACAAAAAAAGGGACAAACTCTGGAAACACCATATATTTT
>once|TRBV25-1|-|TRBJ2-2
CASSESQYTGELFF
TGTGCCAGCAGTGAATCACAGTACACCGGGGAGCTGTTTTTT
>-|TRBV6-5|-|TRBJ1-5
CASSYSRDFSNQPQHF
TGTGCCAGCAGTTACTCTCGGGATTTCTCTAATCAGCCCCAGCATTTT
>once|TRBV19|TRBD1|TRBJ1-5
CASSMRLLDRKNQPQHF
TGTGCCAGTAGCATGCGCTTACTGGACAGGAAAAATCAGCCCCAGCATTTT
>-|TRBV15|-|TRBJ1-5
CATSRGVIGSNQPQHF
TGTGCCACCAGCAGGGGGGTGATTGGGAGCAATCAGCCCCAGCATTTT
>-|TRBV7-7|-|TRBJ1-3
CASSLGHGGGPGNTIYF
TGTGCTAGCAGCTTAGGCCATGGTGGGGGCCCTGGAAACACCATATATTTT
>-|TRBV7-2|TRBD1|TRBJ2-7
CASSEGTGGGGREQYF
TGTGCCAGCAGCGAGGGGACAGGGGGCGGAGGTCGAGAGCAGTACTTC
>-|TRBV28|TRBD1|TRBJ1-6
CASSPEDRRNSPLHF
TGTGCCAGCAGCCCTGAGGACAGGAGGAATTCACCCCTCCACTTT